This TCR beta chain was found in a study of blood T cell repertoires in COVID-19. Study-level information: The origin of the acute and convalescent COVID-19 samples was the United States, Italy and Spain.

Assignments of participants to cohorts depended upon their own reported clinical history. Two consecutive negative NP/OP PCR tests, clearance, or resolved symptoms defined Cohort 3 recovery. With 5 bases removed from V and 0 bases from J, the gap between germline ends came to 14 bases. Germline lookup yields CDR1 MNHEY and CDR2 SVGEGT. This CDR3 is 16 amino acids long. This clone was picked up one time. Per the authors' pipeline: Reference gene primer amplification in the assay estimated nucleated cell counts. TCRdb's copy holds only in-frame clones and misses some; the assay was immunoSEQ multiplex PCR. That table supplies the V and J calls and clone size; D and trimming were determined from the DNA. The data show 110,000 to 150,000 clones, 80% to 90% seen once.

This chain uses TRBV6-2 or TRBV6-3 with TRBJ1-3; TRBD1 might be the D (5 bases). Sequenced material: PBMCs or T cells enriched from blood (not recorded which). This clonotype was sampled from a man aged 50 to 59 who had recovered from COVID-19. CDR3 sequence (DNA): TGTGCCAGCAGTATACTGACAGCCCGCTCTGGAAACACCATATATTTT. Translating gives CASSILTARSGNTIYF.